This TCR beta chain originates from a study of blood T cell repertoires in COVID-19. Across the whole study: Sites across the United States, Italy and Spain contributed samples from acute and convalescent COVID-19.

How the authors handled the data: Reference gene primer amplification gave estimated nucleated cell counts. Assay: immunoSEQ multiplex PCR; the TCRdb copy retains only in-frame clones and omits some. V and J calls and clone size are as listed in that table; D and trimming were resolved from the DNA. The sample holds approximately 93,000 clones, 88% seen once. Input material: peripheral blood. The sequence was collected from a man aged 55 to 70 with acute or convalescent COVID-19.

The CDR3 nucleotides read TGTGCCAGCTCACCAGGACAGGGGAGGTTCAATGAGCAGTTCTTC. It encodes CASSPGQGRFNEQFF. This rearrangement joins TRBV18 to TRBJ2-1, with TRBD1 matching 9 bases. This CDR3 has 15 residues. Germline assignment: CDR1 KGHSH and CDR2 LQKENI. J gave up 6 bases and V 2 bases, and 5 bases lay outside the gene matches.